Below are 4 T cell receptor beta chains sequenced from a single sample in a study of response to subunit inactivated influenza vaccine. TCRdb passed the RT-PCR reads through MiXCR, listing each CDR3 protein once. The sample holds some 640,000 distinct CDR3 sequences, 14% seen once. The sample here was PBMCs from blood, taken roughly 2 weeks before vaccination. Source of these receptors: a man aged 45-60 years who received an inactivated influenza vaccine.

This clonotype was seen many times. The chain uses TRBV29-1 and TRBJ2-1; 8 positions agree with TRBD1. The CDR3 is made up of 17 amino acids. J lost 2 bases, V lost 1 base, and 10 bases had no gene match. Germline CDR1 SQVTM, CDR2 ANQGSEA. Here the CDR3 reads CSVEVWDRSRPYNEQFF. The CDR3 coding sequence is TGCAGCGTTGAAGTTTGGGACAGGAGTAGACCCTACAATGAGCAGTTCTTC.

This clonotype showed up just a few times. CDR3 nucleotides: TGCAGTGCTAGAGATCACCTCACAGATACGCAGTATTTT. This codes for CSARDHLTDTQYF. V is TRBV20-1 and J is TRBJ2-3; no clear D gene. CDR1 and CDR2 (germline): DFQATT, SNEGSKA (reference sequence). CDR3 length: 13 amino acids. Deletions cut 0 bases from V and 2 bases from J, with 6 bases between.

The chain couples TRBV4-3 to TRBJ2-1; 10 positions match TRBD2. The CDR3 covers 18 residues. The germline gives CDR1 LGHNA, CDR2 YSLEER. V shed 1 base, J shed 4 bases, and the junction held 10 bases outside the gene matches. CDR3 in amino acids: CASSQANIAGGPYNEQFF. The CDR3, as DNA: TGCGCCAGCAGCCAAGCGAATATAGCGGGGGGACCATACAATGAGCAGTTCTTC.

V and J are TRBV7-2 and TRBJ2-3; 8 bases are shared with TRBD2. The CDR3 runs to 15 residues. CDR1 and CDR2 (germline): SGHTA, FQGNSA. The trim removed 2 bases at V and 4 bases at J, leaving 5 bases unmatched. The CDR3 region has the DNA TGTGCCAGCAGCTTAAGAAGGCGGGGGGCAGATACGCAGTATTTT. Protein sequence: CASSLRRRGADTQYF.